What follows are 26 T cell receptor beta chains derived from one specimen sequenced in a study of T cell responses to AZD1222 COVID-19 vaccine. Method: immunoSEQ multiplex PCR; TCRdb's copy keeps in-frame clones and lacks some. The sample carries over 100,000 clones, over 75% recorded once. The source was peripheral blood, collected on day 0 of AZD1222 vaccination. These receptor sequences come from an adult in good health.

The V and J genes are TRBV11-2 and TRBJ1-1, with no clear D. The CDR3 totals 12 residues. Germline assignment: CDR1 SGHAT and CDR2 FQNNGV. Trimming cost V 1 base and J 11 bases, with 11 bases left between them. The CDR3 DNA reads TGTGCCAGCAGCTTAGCTCCCAGGACCGCTTTCTTT. It encodes CASSLAPRTAFF.

This chain uses TRBV18 with TRBJ2-7; D is possibly TRBD2 (7 bases). There are 16 residues in the CDR3. V lost 0 bases and J lost 0, with 12 bases in between. Germline V CDR1 and CDR2: KGHSH, LQKENI. CDR3 region: CASSPPNRGASYEQYF. The CDR3 DNA sequence: TGTGCCAGCTCACCACCGAACCGGGGGGCCTCCTACGAGCAGTACTTC.

The CDR3 nucleotides read TGTGCCAGCAGGCCAGGGTCCCGGGAGACCCAGTACTTC. Translating it yields CASRPGSRETQYF. This sequence joins TRBV5-6 and TRBJ2-5, with a tentative D call TRBD1 (5 bases). This CDR3 spans 13 amino acids. Germline V gene lookup returns CDR1 SGHDT and CDR2 YYEEEE. V lost 5 bases, J lost 5 bases, and 13 bases lay in between.

The rearrangement joins TRBV5-4 to TRBJ1-5; the match to TRBD1 covers 8 bases. J was trimmed by 2 bases and V by 5 bases; bases with no gene match: 6. The CDR3 has 15 residues. CDR1 and CDR2 from the germline V gene are SGHNT and YYREEE (reference sequence). This CDR3 is CASSIDRGGNQPQHF. For the CDR3, the DNA is TGTGCCAGCAGTATTGACAGGGGTGGCAATCAGCCCCAGCATTTT.

The chain recombines TRBV6-5 with TRBJ1-6; D remains ambiguous. The CDR3 contains 15 residues. V gave up 0 bases and J gave up 6 bases, with 9 bases separating them. Germline V CDR1 and CDR2: MNHEY, SVGAGI. CDR3 protein: CASSYSTLVNSPLHF. The CDR3 nucleotides are TGTGCCAGCAGTTACTCTACCCTCGTTAATTCACCCCTCCACTTT.

This chain links TRBV6-5 with TRBJ1-4; D is ambiguous. The V end lost 2 bases, the J end lost 6 bases, and 10 bases lay between the germline ends. Germline V gives CDR1 MNHEY, CDR2 SVGAGI. CDR3 size: 14 residues. DNA for the CDR3: TGTGCCAGCAGTTACACGCAGAAAGATGAAAAACTGTTTTTT. Translated: CASSYTQKDEKLFF.

The chain joins TRBV27 to TRBJ2-5, with TRBD1 as a possible D gene (5 bases). Germline values: CDR1 MNHEY, CDR2 SMNVEV (reference sequence). CDR3 length: 11 residues. The V end lost 3 bases, the J end lost 7 bases, and 6 bases lay between the germline ends. The CDR3 DNA reads TGTGCCAGCAGTTTTAGGGGGACCCAGTACTTC. It translates to CASSFRGTQYF.

The chain links TRBV28 to TRBJ2-3; D possibly corresponds to TRBD2 (6 bases). Per the germline V gene, CDR1 is MDHEN and CDR2 is SYDVKM. CDR3 length equals 14 residues. The V and J ends lost 4 bases and 3 bases respectively, with 11 bases between them. CDR3 in DNA: TGTGCCAGCAGTTCCCCCGGGGGAACAGATACGCAGTATTTT. Its translation is CASSSPGGTDTQYF.

The V call is TRBV9, the J call TRBJ2-6; TRBD2 matches 14 bases. V was clipped by 0 bases and J by 0 bases; unmatched bases: 5. Germline CDR1 and CDR2: SGDLS and YYNGEE. The CDR3 spans 20 residues. CDR3 DNA sequence: TGTGCCAGCAGCGTAGTGGGGACTAGCGGGGGCCGCTCTGGGGCCAACGTCCTGACTTTC. It codes for CASSVVGTSGGRSGANVLTF.

This CDR3 is CASNPGQINQPQHF. For the CDR3, the DNA is TGTGCCAGTAACCCGGGACAGATAAATCAGCCCCAGCATTTT. V is TRBV19 and J is TRBJ1-5; 7 positions match TRBD1. V lost 7 bases, J lost 4 bases, and 7 bases stayed unmatched. This CDR3 has 14 residues. CDR1 and CDR2 (germline): LNHDA, SQIVND (reference sequence).

The chain has TRBV7-2 and TRBJ1-5, with unresolved D. V shed 6 bases and J shed 3 bases, with 9 bases lying between them. From germline, CDR1 is SGHTA and CDR2 FQGNSA. CDR3 size: 13 residues. The CDR3 bases are TGTGCCAGCAGAGCCGGGTACAATCAGCCCCAGCATTTT. It translates to CASRAGYNQPQHF.

This sequence joins TRBV6-5 and TRBJ1-2; the match to TRBD1 covers 7 bases. Per the germline V gene, CDR1 is MNHEY and CDR2 is SVGAGI. V was pared by 6 bases and J by 7 bases, with 11 bases of the junction left unmatched. The CDR3 consists of 14 residues. The DNA of the CDR3 is TGTGCCAGCAGCATCCGGGACAGATACGGTGGCTACACCTTC. Its protein is CASSIRDRYGGYTF.

The chain carries TRBV28 and TRBJ1-2; 7 nucleotides align to TRBD1. The CDR3 has 11 residues. With V trimmed by 6 bases and J by 12 bases, 7 bases remained unmatched. The germline V gene encodes CDR1 MDHEN and CDR2 SYDVKM. CDR3: CASRTGLAHTF. CDR3 coding DNA: TGTGCCAGCAGGACAGGGTTGGCCCACACCTTC.

This chain uses TRBV7-8 with TRBJ1-5, with D maybe TRBD1 (5 bases). CDR1 and CDR2 from the germline V gene are SGHVS and FQNEAQ. CDR3 length equals 18 residues. The V end lost 3 bases, the J end lost 0 bases, and 18 bases lay between the germline ends. The CDR3: CASSFRPQGGPSNQPQHF. The CDR3 region has the DNA TGTGCCAGCAGCTTTCGCCCTCAGGGCGGCCCTAGCAATCAGCCCCAGCATTTT. Drawing the rest from reference TRBV7-8 and TRBJ1-5, the complete variable domain is GAGVSQSPRYKVAKRGQDVALRCDPISGHVSLFWYQQALGQGPEFLTYFQNEAQLDKSGLPSDRFFAERPEGSVSTLKIQRTQQEDSAVYLCASSFRPQGGPSNQPQHFGDGTRLSIL.

V and J are TRBV4-1 and TRBJ1-1; the D gene is possibly TRBD1 (5 bases). The CDR3 is made up of 16 amino acids. Trimming took 0 bases from V and 1 from J, leaving 12 bases between them. Germline-derived CDR1 and CDR2 are MGHRA and YSYEKL. DNA of the CDR3: TGCGCCAGCAGCCAAGACCGACAGTTTCAGAACACTGAAGCTTTCTTT. Protein sequence: CASSQDRQFQNTEAFF.

The genes are TRBV25-1 and TRBJ2-7; D is perhaps TRBD2 (5 bases). V lost 8 bases and J lost 2, with 13 bases in between. Germline assignment: CDR1 MGHDK and CDR2 SYGVNS. The CDR3 length is 13 residues. Written as DNA, the CDR3 is TGTGCCAGCGCGAGGGTGACCCCCTACGAGCAGTACTTC. Its translation: CASARVTPYEQYF.

The chain carries TRBV2 and TRBJ1-5; D remains ambiguous. Trimming removed 2 bases at V and 5 bases at J, with 10 bases between. This CDR3 has 14 residues. CDR1 SNHLY and CDR2 FYNNEI come from the germline V gene. The CDR3 bases are TGTGCCAGCAGTGAACGGCGAGGGTATCAGCCCCAGCATTTT. This sequence encodes CASSERRGYQPQHF.

The chain couples TRBV6-5 to TRBJ2-7; TRBD1 agrees at 10 bases. V gave up 6 bases and J gave up 5 bases; unmatched junction bases: 7. The CDR3 contains 14 residues. From germline, CDR1 is MNHEY and CDR2 SVGAGI. The chain's CDR3 is CASSPGQGIDEQYF. CDR3 DNA: TGTGCCAGCAGCCCGGGACAGGGGATAGACGAGCAGTACTTC.

The V and J genes are TRBV11-2 and TRBJ2-1, with D unresolved. Germline CDR1 is SGHAT and CDR2 is FQNNGV. The V end was cut by 5 bases, the J end by 7 bases, with 9 bases between. The CDR3 extends over 12 amino acids. As DNA, the CDR3 is TGTGCCAGCAGCGCTTATGTAAATGAGCAGTTCTTC. Translating it yields CASSAYVNEQFF.

The chain uses TRBV5-4 and TRBJ1-2, with a tentative D call TRBD1 (5 bases). The CDR3 loop spans 13 amino acids. V shed 0 bases and J shed 7 bases, with 10 bases lying between them. Germline V gene lookup returns CDR1 SGHNT and CDR2 YYREEE (reference sequence). This chain's CDR3 is CASSLESGLGYTF. The CDR3 nucleotides read TGTGCCAGCAGCTTGGAGTCGGGGCTTGGCTACACCTTC.

The rearrangement uses TRBV6-5 and TRBJ2-7, with 8 bases aligning to TRBD1. Germline CDR1 is MNHEY and CDR2 is SVGAGI. The CDR3 runs to 13 residues. Losses at the gene ends were 8 bases for V and 6 bases for J; bases not matched to a gene: 9. This CDR3 is CASSGRGLREQYF. The CDR3 coding sequence is TGTGCCAGCTCGGGCAGGGGGCTTCGCGAGCAGTACTTC.

This chain uses TRBV5-1 with TRBJ1-2, with 8 bases matching TRBD1. The CDR3 loop spans 16 amino acids. Germline-derived CDR1 and CDR2 are SGHRS and YFSETQ. Trimming took 2 bases from V and 7 from J; bases not matched to a gene: 13. CDR3 nucleotides: TGCGCCAGCAGCTTAACCCCTCCCCAGGGGGCAGGTGGCTACACCTTC. This translates into CASSLTPPQGAGGYTF.

The rearrangement uses TRBV6-5 and TRBJ1-2, with TRBD1 matching over 7 bases. Germline values: CDR1 MNHEY, CDR2 SVGAGI. The CDR3 has 12 residues. V trimming: 8 bases; J trimming: 4 bases; junction bases outside the gene matches: 4. The CDR3: CASCDRAYGYTF. Here the CDR3 DNA reads TGTGCCAGCTGCGACAGGGCCTATGGCTACACCTTC.

J is TRBJ2-5 and V is TRBV7-9; maybe TRBD1 (6 bases). The assigned J gene may be wrong: the sequence end matches TRBJ2-7 better. CDR1 is SEHNR, CDR2 FQNEAQ, per germline (reference sequence). This CDR3 region has 14 residues. CDR3 residues: CASSLRGGLYEQYF. Written as DNA, the CDR3 is TGTGCCAGCAGCCTCAGGGGTGGGCTCTACGAGCAGTACTTC.

The genes are TRBV28 and TRBJ1-4; 7 bases map to TRBD1. CDR1 is MDHEN and CDR2 is SYDVKM in the germline V gene. Trimming at V came to 5 bases and at J to 4 bases, leaving 7 bases not matched to a gene. The CDR3 runs 15 residues. The CDR3 reads CASSPAGGLNEKLFF. CDR3 nucleotide sequence: TGTGCCAGCAGTCCAGCAGGGGGACTTAATGAAAAACTGTTTTTT. Supplemented by reference TRBV28 and TRBJ1-4, the full variable domain reads DVKVTQSSRYLVKRTGEKVFLECVQDMDHENMFWYRQDPGLGLRLIYFSYDVKMKEKGDIPEGYSVSREKKERFSLILESASTNQTSMYLCASSPAGGLNEKLFFGSGTQLSVL.

The chain joins TRBV12-5 to TRBJ2-1; 10 bases fit TRBD2. The CDR3 runs to 14 residues. Germline assignment: CDR1 LGHNT and CDR2 FRNRAP. Trimming at V came to 5 bases and at J to 10 bases, leaving 8 bases not matched to a gene. The CDR3 bases are TGTGCTAGTGGTGAAAGCGGGGGGGTTAGCGAGCAGTTCTTC. Protein: CASGESGGVSEQFF. The full variable domain, with the rest looked up from reference TRBV12-5 and TRBJ2-1, is DARVTQTPRHKVTEMGQEVTMRCQPILGHNTVFWYRQTMMQGLELLAYFRNRAPLDDSGMPKDRFSAEMPDATLATLKIQPSEPRDSAVYFCASGESGGVSEQFFGPGTRLTVL.